This TCR beta chain comes out of a study of regulatory T cells in long-lasting Graves disease. Study at large: Patients met the persistent Graves' disease definition after over 5 years of antithyroid drugs with positive TSH receptor antibodies.

Regarding the study as a whole: New patients shared around 980 public clonotypes, and persistent patients shared more, with around 2,600. What was studied was peripheral blood only, and not thyroid tissue.

As for time point: persistent/refractory GD, antithyroid drugs over 5 years with positive TRAb. Extracted RNA from PBMCs served as the source of the TCR library. This clonotype occurred many times. Its antigen is currently unknown. With iRepertoire HTBI primers and Arm-PCR of CDR3 regions, TCR beta libraries were built. In the authors' methods: Among the samples, roughly 65 TRBV and some 13 TRBJ segments were identified. TCRdb analysed the multiplex PCR reads with MiXCR anew, one entry per CDR3 protein. The V and J calls were not made by the authors but by TCRdb's processing. The sample lists 390,000 or so distinct CDR3 sequences; about 23% were seen once. The sequenced sample was peripheral blood mononuclear cells (PBMCs), obtained when the disease was refractory, from a patient treated with antithyroid drugs. This sequence originates from a woman aged 40 to 49 with Graves disease.

CDR3 loop: CASISGSWETQYF. The CDR3 DNA follows: TGTGCCAGCATCAGCGGGAGCTGGGAGACCCAGTACTTC. The V gene is TRBV28, the J gene TRBJ2-5; 8 bases match TRBD2. The CDR3 loop spans 13 amino acids. Germline V CDR1 and CDR2: MDHEN, SYDVKM. V gave up 7 bases and J gave up 5 bases; unmatched junction bases: 6. The full variable domain, its missing parts supplied by reference TRBV28 and TRBJ2-5, is DVKVTQSSRYLVKRTGEKVFLECVQDMDHENMFWYRQDPGLGLRLIYFSYDVKMKEKGDIPEGYSVSREKKERFSLILESASTNQTSMYLCASISGSWETQYFGPGTRLLVL.